This TCR beta chain originates from a study of glioma-infiltrating T cells. J was trimmed by 8 bases and V by 5 bases; bases with no gene match: 12. CDR1 is MNHEY, CDR2 SMNVEV, per germline (reference sequence). The CDR3 runs to 15 residues. Findings and caveats of the study: Tissue-blood divergence was below expectation in non-neoplastic patients, above in gliomas.

Using RNA template, CDR3s of TCR alpha and beta were amplified with iRepertoire arm-PCR. TCRdb passed the multiplex PCR reads through MiXCR, listing each CDR3 protein once. The sample has 90,000 to 100,000 distinct CDR3 sequences, around 37% seen once. Comment on this clonotype: The antigen remains unidentified.

The TCR was taken from a human donor with low-grade glioma or glioblastoma, undergoing nonglioma brain surgery, or in good health (not recorded which). The rearrangement links TRBV27 to TRBJ2-1, with 7 bases aligning to TRBD1. The sequenced material came from glioma tissue, nonneoplastic brain tissue, or PBMCs (not recorded which). The CDR3 sequence: CASSLTGTASYEQFF. The DNA for the CDR3 is TGTGCCAGCAGTCTAACCGGGACAGCCTCCTATGAGCAGTTCTTC.